One sample yielded the 8 T cell receptor beta chains listed below, sequenced in a study of CD8+ T cells in alopecia areata. Treatment of the sample: oral pan-JAK inhibitor, 5-10 mg twice daily. Extracted from the samples, RNA was reverse transcribed into cDNA to serve as the sequencing template. Produced via immunoSEQ multiplex PCR; TCRdb's table is partial and in-frame only. The sample yields 150,000 to 250,000 clones, about 60% seen once. The specimen was CD4+ T cells sorted from blood, collected at week 4, from a patient treated with tofacitinib. These receptors originate from a human donor with alopecia areata.

The chain has TRBV7-2 and TRBJ1-2; D is unclear. The germline V and J ends were trimmed by 6 bases and 5 bases, with 16 bases remaining between them. The CDR3 is 14 amino acids. In germline, CDR1 is SGHTA, CDR2 FQGNSA. The CDR3 spells CASSFTQDHYGYTF. The CDR3 region has the DNA TGTGCCAGCAGTTTCACCCAGGATCATTATGGCTACACCTTC.

CDR3 sequence reads: CASGSDRAETQYF. CDR3 sequence (DNA): TGTGCTAGTGGTTCTGACAGGGCAGAGACCCAGTACTTC. The chain couples TRBV12-5 to TRBJ2-5, with 7 bases that match TRBD1. CDR3 length: 13 amino acids. The J segment lost 4 bases and the V segment lost 4 bases, leaving 3 bases of the junction unmatched. From germline, CDR1 is LGHNT and CDR2 FRNRAP.

V and J are TRBV19 and TRBJ2-5, with D tentatively TRBD2 (6 bases). Trimming shortened V by 3 bases and J by 4 bases, and 9 bases separated the two germline ends. CDR3 size: 13 residues. Germline values: CDR1 LNHDA, CDR2 SQIVND (reference sequence). The DNA for the CDR3 is TGTGCCAGTAGTATCGGGCGGGGAGAGACCCAGTACTTC. As protein: CASSIGRGETQYF.

J is TRBJ1-6 and V is TRBV7-2; no definite D call. The V gene's germline CDR1 is SGHTA and CDR2 FQGNSA. The V gene lost 2 bases and the J gene lost 8 bases, with 4 bases spanning the gap. CDR3 length equals 12 residues. DNA for the CDR3: TGTGCCAGCAGCTTAAGGGATTCACCCCTCCACTTT. It translates to CASSLRDSPLHF.

This clone has more than one count but fewer than ten. The rearrangement uses TRBV30 and TRBJ1-4; 7 bases fit TRBD1. V lost 1 base and J lost 10; bases outside the gene matches: 9. CDR3 size: 14 residues. The germline CDR1 and CDR2 sequences are GTSNPN and SVGIG (reference sequence). The CDR3 loop reads CAWSGDRVSGKLFF. Here the CDR3 DNA reads TGTGCCTGGAGTGGAGACAGGGTGTCGGGAAAACTGTTTTTT.

The gene calls are TRBV11-2 and TRBJ2-7; D is unresolved. The CDR3 covers 14 residues. In germline, CDR1 is SGHAT, CDR2 FQNNGV. V shed 5 bases and J shed 0 bases, with 11 bases lying between them. This chain's CDR3 is CASSGSLSSYEQYF. The DNA of the CDR3 is TGTGCCAGCAGCGGAAGTCTGAGCTCCTACGAGCAGTACTTC.

This clone was observed once. CDR3 amino acids: CASSVDRAYGYTF. The CDR3 nucleotides read TGTGCCAGCAGCGTGGACAGGGCTTATGGCTACACCTTC. This sequence joins TRBV9 and TRBJ1-2, with 8 bases aligning to TRBD1. Germline CDR1 reads SGDLS; CDR2 reads YYNGEE. V gave up 2 bases and J gave up 5 bases; unmatched junction bases: 2. This CDR3 is built from 13 residues.

This chain joins TRBV28 and TRBJ1-1, with D possibly TRBD1 on 5 matching bases. Germline assignment: CDR1 MDHEN and CDR2 SYDVKM. The length of the CDR3 is 18 residues. With 3 bases removed from V and 0 bases from J, the gap between germline ends came to 20 bases. CDR3 bases: TGTGCCAGCAGTTTGGATAGGGGTAGTTTTGGGATGAACACTGAAGCTTTCTTT. Translated, it gives CASSLDRGSFGMNTEAFF.